Listed here are 27 T cell receptor beta chains from one sample, sequenced in a study of radiotherapy plus CTLA-4 blockade in lung cancer. Here immunoSEQ multiplex PCR was the method, and the copy in TCRdb shows in-frame clones only, minus some. The repertoire holds approximately 80,000 clones, with less than 85% as singletons. The input for sequencing was peripheral blood, taken from a patient treated with radiotherapy plus ipilimumab. The receptor set was obtained from a human donor with non-small cell lung cancer whose response to radiotherapy plus ipilimumab could not be evaluated.

This rearrangement joins TRBV4-3 to TRBJ1-5; 7 bases line up with TRBD1. CDR1 and CDR2 (germline): LGHNA, YSLEER. The CDR3 has 14 amino acids. After removal of 4 bases from V and 4 bases from J, the junction contained 4 bases not matched to a gene. CDR3 in amino acids: CASSPGQANQPQHF. CDR3 in DNA: TGCGCCAGCAGCCCAGGACAGGCGAATCAGCCCCAGCATTTT.

CDR3 DNA sequence: TGTGCCAGCAGTTACTCGACAGGGGGCTATGAGCAGTTCTTC. This sequence encodes CASSYSTGGYEQFF. This chain joins TRBV6-5 and TRBJ2-1, with 10 bases identical to TRBD1. With V trimmed by 0 bases and J by 8 bases, 1 base remained unmatched. The CDR3 spans 14 residues. Per the germline V gene, CDR1 is MNHEY and CDR2 is SVGAGI.

This clone appeared once. The V and J genes are TRBV19 and TRBJ1-2; D not resolved. Germline V gene sequence: CDR1 LNHDA, CDR2 SQIVND (reference sequence). Trimming removed 1 base at V and 1 base at J, with 10 bases between. The CDR3 extends over 15 amino acids. DNA of the CDR3: TGTGCCAGTAGTATAGTTCGTCGGGATAACTATGGCTACACCTTC. This translates into CASSIVRRDNYGYTF.

The genes are TRBV10-3 and TRBJ1-6; possible D gene TRBD1, 5 bases. The CDR3 length is 15 residues. Per the germline V gene, CDR1 is ENHRY and CDR2 is SYGVKD. The V and J ends lost 3 bases and 6 bases respectively, with 12 bases between them. CDR3 in amino acids: CAISEGGALNSPLHF. For the CDR3, the DNA is TGTGCCATCAGTGAAGGAGGGGCCCTTAATTCACCCCTCCACTTT.

V is TRBV7-2 and J is TRBJ1-1; 8 positions agree with TRBD1. CDR3 length: 13 residues. Germline V CDR1 and CDR2: SGHTA, FQGNSA. With 0 bases clipped from V and 9 bases from J, the junction kept 3 bases outside the gene matches. CDR3 DNA: TGTGCCAGCAGCTTAGCCGGACAGGGTAAAGCTTTCTTT. Translating gives CASSLAGQGKAFF. The full variable domain, completed using reference TRBV7-2 and TRBJ1-1, is GAGVSQSPSNKVTEKGKDVELRCDPISGHTALYWYRQSLGQGLEFLIYFQGNSAPDKSGLPSDRFSAERTGGSVSTLTIQRTQQEDSAVYLCASSLAGQGKAFFGQGTRLTVV.

CDR3 sequence: CSVARAGAGEKLFF. DNA of the CDR3: TGCAGCGTTGCGCGGGCAGGGGCAGGGGAAAAACTGTTTTTT. This chain connects TRBV29-1 to TRBJ1-4; D is perhaps TRBD1 (6 bases). The CDR3 contains 14 residues. The V gene lost 4 bases and the J gene lost 8 bases, with 17 bases spanning the gap. Germline CDR1 reads SQVTM; CDR2 reads ANQGSEA.

V is TRBV7-9 and J is TRBJ2-7, with a weak D call TRBD1 (5 bases). The CDR3 is 14 amino acids. Per germline, CDR1 SEHNR and CDR2 FQNEAQ (reference sequence). V shed 5 bases and J shed 3 bases, with 14 bases lying between them. CDR3 in amino acids: CASSATVSNYEQYF. The CDR3 coding sequence is TGTGCCAGCAGCGCGACAGTCTCTAACTACGAGCAGTACTTC.

V usage is TRBV30 and J usage is TRBJ1-5; 8 nucleotides line up with TRBD1. The CDR3 spans 12 residues. V lost 5 bases, J lost 5 bases, and 2 bases stayed unmatched. CDR1 is GTSNPN and CDR2 is SVGIG in the germline V gene (reference sequence). The CDR3 sequence is CAWGQGDQPQHF. The CDR3 bases are TGTGCCTGGGGACAGGGCGATCAGCCCCAGCATTTT.

The chain is built from TRBV6-1 and TRBJ2-2; TRBD1 matches at 9 bases. The V gene end was trimmed by 8 bases and the J gene end by 5 bases; junction bases not matched to a gene: 9. CDR3 length: 15 residues. The germline V gene has CDR1 MNHNS and CDR2 SASEGT. CDR3 DNA sequence: TGTGCCAGCCCCCTCCGGGACAGGGATACCGGGGAGCTGTTTTTT. Translating it yields CASPLRDRDTGELFF.

The V call is TRBV6-6, the J call TRBJ2-7, with 10 bases identical to TRBD1. Germline V gives CDR1 MNHNY, CDR2 SVGAGI (reference sequence). The CDR3 is 16 amino acids. The junction had 10 bases not matched to a gene; V was cut back by 4 bases and J by 4 bases. In DNA, the CDR3 is TGTGCCAGCAGTTTCCTGGGCGGGACAGGGGATTACGAGCAGTACTTC. Protein sequence: CASSFLGGTGDYEQYF.

The chain employs TRBV5-6 and TRBJ2-7; 7 positions match TRBD2. This CDR3 contains 16 residues. Looked up from germline, CDR1 is SGHDT and CDR2 is YYEEEE. V shed 2 bases and J 4 bases; nucleotides not matched to a gene: 12. CDR3 nucleotides: TGTGCCAGCAGCTTCTCGATTCTGGGGGGGGGATACGAGCAGTACTTC. This gives the protein CASSFSILGGGYEQYF.

This clone was detected a few times. This rearrangement joins TRBV6-1 to TRBJ1-1; perhaps TRBD1 as D (6 bases). Trimming cost V 9 bases and J 0 bases, with 11 bases left between them. CDR3 length equals 13 residues. CDR1 is MNHNS and CDR2 is SASEGT in the germline V gene. The CDR3 reads CASSGTMNTEAFF. The CDR3 DNA is TGTGCCAGTTCCGGGACAATGAACACTGAAGCTTTCTTT.

The CDR3 bases are TGTGCCAGCAGTGCGTTAGGGGTCTCTGGGGCCAACGTCCTGACTTTC. Amino acids: CASSALGVSGANVLTF. The V gene is TRBV27, the J gene TRBJ2-6, with D tentatively TRBD1 (5 bases). This CDR3 has 16 residues. The V and J ends lost 5 bases and 0 bases respectively, with 11 bases between them. Germline V gives CDR1 MNHEY, CDR2 SMNVEV (reference sequence).

This clone was seen just once. The chain combines TRBV4-2 with TRBJ2-2, with a tentative D call TRBD1 (6 bases). The V end was cut by 2 bases, the J end by 6 bases, with 16 bases between. In germline, CDR1 is LGHNA, CDR2 YNFKEQ. This CDR3 is 16 amino acids long. This CDR3 is CASSQISFRGAGELFF. The CDR3 DNA reads TGTGCCAGCAGCCAAATATCATTCAGGGGTGCCGGGGAGCTGTTTTTT.

The chain combines TRBV7-3 with TRBJ2-7, with a possible D match to TRBD2 (5 bases). Germline assignment: CDR1 SGHTA and CDR2 FQGTGA. CDR3 length: 13 residues. Trimming took off 5 bases at V and 4 bases at J, with 12 bases between the two ends. This chain's CDR3 is CASSPAPGYEQYF. The CDR3 DNA is TGTGCCAGCAGCCCAGCCCCGGGGTACGAGCAGTACTTC.

As for this clone: Germline is not matched at one junction end, which may reflect a read error. The chain couples TRBV7-8 to TRBJ1-3, with D perhaps TRBD1 (6 bases). CDR1 is SGHVS, CDR2 FQNEAQ, per germline. The CDR3 contains 15 residues. The CDR3 DNA reads as TGTGCCAGCGGCTTCTTACAGGGTTTTGGAAACACCATATATTTT. Translation gives CASGFLQGFGNTIYF. The entire variable domain, with the rest obtained from reference TRBV7-8 and TRBJ1-3, is as follows: GAGVSQSPRYKVAKRGQDVALRCDPISGHVSLFWYQQALGQGPEFLTYFQNEAQLDKSGLPSDRFFAERPEGSVSTLKIQRTQQEDSAVYLCASGFLQGFGNTIYFGEGSWLTVV.

This clone was found once. CDR3 in amino acids: CASSQTGNTEAFF. The DNA of the CDR3 is TGTGCCAGCAGTCAGACAGGGAACACTGAAGCTTTCTTT. The chain employs TRBV6-5 and TRBJ1-1; a possible D gene is TRBD1 (6 bases). CDR3 length equals 13 residues. Trimming took off 5 bases at V and 1 base at J, with 8 bases between the two ends. From germline, CDR1 is MNHEY and CDR2 SVGAGI.

The chain recombines TRBV30 with TRBJ1-2, with 10 bases that match TRBD1. The junction had 7 bases not matched to a gene; V was cut back by 2 bases and J by 4 bases. CDR1 and CDR2 from the germline V gene are GTSNPN and SVGIG (reference sequence). The CDR3 runs 15 residues. The CDR3 is CAWSRDRGGGYGYTF. The CDR3 bases are TGTGCCTGGAGTAGGGACAGGGGAGGTGGCTATGGCTACACCTTC.

This chain connects TRBV28 to TRBJ1-1; 7 positions match TRBD1. Per germline, CDR1 MDHEN and CDR2 SYDVKM. The CDR3 runs 14 residues. Trimming took 8 bases from V and 3 from J; bases not matched to a gene: 9. Here the CDR3 DNA reads TGTGCCAGCCGCCCCCCTGGGACAGACACTGAAGCTTTCTTT. Translating gives CASRPPGTDTEAFF.

The genes are TRBV30 and TRBJ1-2; TRBD1 agrees at 9 bases. Germline-derived CDR1 and CDR2 are GTSNPN and SVGIG (reference sequence). Germline trimming cut 0 bases from V and 2 bases from J; bases unmatched to any gene: 10. The CDR3 has 17 residues. As DNA, the CDR3 is TGTGCCTGGAGTGTAGTCGTAACAGGGGGCTCGAACTATGGCTACACCTTC. This sequence encodes CAWSVVVTGGSNYGYTF. The complete variable domain, with remaining parts taken from reference TRBV30 and TRBJ1-2, reads SQTIHQWPATLVQPVGSPLSLECTVEGTSNPNLYWYRQAAGRGLQLLFYSVGIGQISSEVPQNLSASRPQDRQFILSSKKLLLSDSGFYLCAWSVVVTGGSNYGYTFGSGTRLTVV.

The chain employs TRBV30 and TRBJ2-7; a weak D match, TRBD1 (6 bases). With 5 bases removed from V and 2 bases from J, the gap between germline ends came to 13 bases. The length of the CDR3 is 13 residues. Germline CDR1 is GTSNPN and CDR2 is SVGIG (reference sequence). Here the CDR3 DNA reads TGTGCCTGGGAGCAGGGGCCCCCCTACGAGCAGTACTTC. Its protein is CAWEQGPPYEQYF.

This sequence joins TRBV4-1 and TRBJ2-1; maybe TRBD2 (5 bases). Trimming took 0 bases from V and 15 from J, leaving 9 bases between them. Per the germline V gene, CDR1 is MGHRA and CDR2 is YSYEKL. There are 11 residues in the CDR3. DNA for the CDR3: TGCGCCAGCAGCCAAGACGGGATACGGTTCTTC. This codes for CASSQDGIRFF.

The chain recombines TRBV7-3 with TRBJ2-2, with D possibly TRBD2 on 6 matching bases. V lost 2 bases and J 1 base, leaving 8 bases between the germline ends. There are 15 residues in the CDR3. CDR1 is SGHTA and CDR2 is FQGTGA in the germline V gene. The CDR3 loop reads CASSLQGGNTGELFF. CDR3 nucleotides: TGTGCCAGCAGCTTACAGGGAGGGAACACCGGGGAGCTGTTTTTT.

A single count supports this clone. The rearrangement links TRBV29-1 to TRBJ1-1; TRBD1 matches 10 bases. The CDR3 totals 12 residues. J lost 11 bases, V lost 6 bases, and 9 bases had no gene match. Germline CDR1 and CDR2: SQVTM and ANQGSEA. CDR3: CSVGSSGQGAFF. The CDR3 nucleotides are TGCAGCGTCGGGTCCTCGGGACAGGGGGCTTTCTTT. The whole variable domain, filled in from reference TRBV29-1 and TRBJ1-1, reads SAVISQKPSRDICQRGTSLTIQCQVDSQVTMMFWYRQQPGQSLTLIATANQGSEATYESGFVIDKFPISRPNLTFSTLTVSNMSPEDSSIYLCSVGSSGQGAFFGQGTRLTVV.

The rearrangement links TRBV16 to TRBJ1-4; D gene uncertain. Germline assignment: CDR1 KGHSY and CDR2 FQNENV. Trimming removed 4 bases at V and 3 bases at J, with 6 bases between. This CDR3 has 13 amino acids. The CDR3 here is CASSRGSNEKLFF. CDR3 coding DNA: TGTGCCAGCAGCCGAGGGTCTAATGAAAAACTGTTTTTT.

The CDR3 loop reads CASSQGSLAGVPNEQFF. The DNA for the CDR3 is TGCGCCAGCAGCCAAGGTTCGCTAGCGGGGGTCCCCAATGAGCAGTTCTTC. This chain uses TRBV4-1 with TRBJ2-1, with 10 bases lining up with TRBD2. This CDR3 contains 17 residues. The junction had 9 bases not matched to a gene; V was cut back by 1 base and J by 6 bases. Germline V gene data show CDR1 as MGHRA and CDR2 as YSYEKL.

This sequence joins TRBV27 and TRBJ2-2, with D possibly TRBD2 on 6 matching bases. CDR1 MNHEY and CDR2 SMNVEV come from the germline V gene (reference sequence). The ends were cut back, 6 bases at V and 3 bases at J, with 17 bases in the middle. The CDR3 extends over 16 amino acids. In DNA form, the CDR3 reads TGTGCCAGCAGAAAATGGGACTTAAGGGACACCGGGGAGCTGTTTTTT. Protein sequence: CASRKWDLRDTGELFF.